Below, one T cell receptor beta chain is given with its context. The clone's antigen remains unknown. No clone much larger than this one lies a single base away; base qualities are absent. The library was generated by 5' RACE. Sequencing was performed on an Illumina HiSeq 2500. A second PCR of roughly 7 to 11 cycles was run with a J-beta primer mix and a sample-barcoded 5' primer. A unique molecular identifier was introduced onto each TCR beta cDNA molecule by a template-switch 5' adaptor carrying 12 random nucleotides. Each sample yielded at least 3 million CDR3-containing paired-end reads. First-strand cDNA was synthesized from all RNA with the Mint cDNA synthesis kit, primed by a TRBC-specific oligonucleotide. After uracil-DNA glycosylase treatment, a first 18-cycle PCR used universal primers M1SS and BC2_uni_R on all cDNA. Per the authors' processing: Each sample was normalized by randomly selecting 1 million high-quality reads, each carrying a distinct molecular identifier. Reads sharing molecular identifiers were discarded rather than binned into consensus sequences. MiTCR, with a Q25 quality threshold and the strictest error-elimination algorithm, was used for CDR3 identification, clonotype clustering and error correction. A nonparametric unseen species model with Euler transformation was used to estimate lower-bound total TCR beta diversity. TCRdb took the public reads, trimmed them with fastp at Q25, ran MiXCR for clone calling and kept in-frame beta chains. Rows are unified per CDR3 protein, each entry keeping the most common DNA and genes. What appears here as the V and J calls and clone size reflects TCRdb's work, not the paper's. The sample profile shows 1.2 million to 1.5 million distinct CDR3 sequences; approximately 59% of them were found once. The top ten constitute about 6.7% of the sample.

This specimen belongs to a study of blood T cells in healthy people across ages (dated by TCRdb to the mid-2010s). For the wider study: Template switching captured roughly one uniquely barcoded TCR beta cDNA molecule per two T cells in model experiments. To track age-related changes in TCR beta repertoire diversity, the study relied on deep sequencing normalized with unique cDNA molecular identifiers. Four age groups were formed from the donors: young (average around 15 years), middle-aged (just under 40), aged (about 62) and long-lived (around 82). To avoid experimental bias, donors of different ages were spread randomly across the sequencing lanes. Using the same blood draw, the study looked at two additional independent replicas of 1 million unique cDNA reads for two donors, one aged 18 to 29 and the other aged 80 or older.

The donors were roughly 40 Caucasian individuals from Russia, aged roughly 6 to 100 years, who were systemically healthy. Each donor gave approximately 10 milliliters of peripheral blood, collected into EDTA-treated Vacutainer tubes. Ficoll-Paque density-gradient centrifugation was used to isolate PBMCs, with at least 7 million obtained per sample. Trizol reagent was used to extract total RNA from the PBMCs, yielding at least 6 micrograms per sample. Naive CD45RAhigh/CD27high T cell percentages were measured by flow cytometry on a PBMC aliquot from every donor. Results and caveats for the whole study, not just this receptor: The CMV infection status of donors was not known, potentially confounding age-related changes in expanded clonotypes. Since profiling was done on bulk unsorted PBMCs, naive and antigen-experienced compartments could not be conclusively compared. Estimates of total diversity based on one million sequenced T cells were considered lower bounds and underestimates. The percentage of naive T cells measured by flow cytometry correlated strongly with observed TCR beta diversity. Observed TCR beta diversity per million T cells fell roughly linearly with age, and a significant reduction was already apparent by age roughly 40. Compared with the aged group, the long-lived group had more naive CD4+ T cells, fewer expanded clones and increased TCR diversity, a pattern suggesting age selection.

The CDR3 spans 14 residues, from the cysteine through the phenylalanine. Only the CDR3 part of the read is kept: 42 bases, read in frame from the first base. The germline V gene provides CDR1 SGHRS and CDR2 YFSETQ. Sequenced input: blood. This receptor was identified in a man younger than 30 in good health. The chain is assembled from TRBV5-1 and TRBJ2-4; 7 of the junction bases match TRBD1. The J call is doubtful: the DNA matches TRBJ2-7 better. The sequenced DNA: TGCGCCAGCAGCGACGGGACAGACGCCCACGAGCAGTACTTC. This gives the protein CASSDGTDAHEQYF.